Listed below are T cell receptor beta chains from one sample, sequenced in a study of OX40 agonist ivuxolimab in advanced cancers. This table comes from immunoSEQ multiplex PCR, and its TCRdb copy is limited to in-frame clones, with some not included. This sample has more than 85,000 clones, with approximately 90% found just once. The source was CD4+ or CD8+ T cells sorted from blood, collected in a trial of the OX40 agonist ivuxolimab. These receptors came from an adult with an advanced solid tumor such as melanoma, head and neck, liver or kidney cancer. Both conserved end residues are part of each CDR3. Fields, in order: clone size, J gene, D gene, V gene, CDR3 protein, CDR3 DNA. D genes are given only for firm matches. Only some rows state a clone size, as once, few, many or a class for expanded clones.

>NA|TRBJ2-7|TRBD1|TRBV18
CASSPDLTGSEQYF
TGTGCCAGCTCACCAGATCTGACAGGGAGTGAGCAGTACTTC
>NA|TRBJ2-3|NA|TRBV19
CASSSPEGLTDTQYF
TGTGCCAGTAGTTCGCCTGAGGGTTTAACAGATACGCAGTATTTT
>NA|TRBJ1-1|NA|TRBV9
CASSVGPPGNTEAFF
TGTGCCAGCAGCGTAGGGCCCCCAGGGAACACTGAAGCTTTCTTT
>NA|TRBJ1-2|NA|TRBV2
CAARGANYGYTF
TGTGCCGCCCGCGGAGCTAACTATGGCTACACCTTC
>NA|TRBJ2-3|NA|TRBV5-1
CASSGEAGDTQYF
TGCGCCAGCAGCGGCGAGGCCGGGGATACGCAGTATTTT
>NA|TRBJ2-5|NA|TRBV27
CASSPRRNQETQYF
TGTGCCAGCAGCCCCCGGAGGAACCAAGAGACCCAGTACTTC
>NA|TRBJ2-7|NA|TRBV15
CATSRGGQGSDEQYF
TGTGCCACCAGCAGAGGAGGGCAGGGGAGCGACGAGCAGTACTTC
>NA|TRBJ1-2|TRBD1|TRBV28
CASSLLSGTAPGDYGYTF
TGTGCCAGCAGTCTACTTTCTGGGACAGCTCCCGGGGACTATGGCTACACCTTC
>NA|TRBJ2-4|TRBD2|TRBV5-1
CASTRGLADTAKNIQYF
TGCGCCAGCACCCGGGGCCTAGCGGACACTGCCAAAAACATTCAGTACTTC
>NA|TRBJ2-1|NA|TRBV27
CASTLRLGRGEQFF
TGTGCCAGCACCCTAAGGCTAGGAAGAGGGGAGCAGTTCTTC
>NA|TRBJ1-3|NA|TRBV18
CASSPALAGGAGNTIYF
TGTGCCAGCTCACCGGCGTTAGCTGGGGGAGCTGGAAACACCATATATTTT
>NA|TRBJ1-4|TRBD1|TRBV2
CASSGDRAANEKLFF
TGTGCCAGCAGTGGAGACAGGGCGGCTAATGAAAAACTGTTTTTT
>NA|TRBJ1-1|NA|TRBV20-1
CSAREDSEAFF
TGCAGTGCTAGAGAGGACAGTGAAGCTTTCTTT
>NA|TRBJ1-2|TRBD1|TRBV28
CASSSQGARYGYTF
TGTGCCAGCAGTTCCCAGGGGGCGCGCTATGGCTACACCTTC
>once|TRBJ2-7|NA|TRBV30
CAWRTWRGNSYEQYF
TGTGCCTGGAGGACGTGGCGGGGAAACTCCTACGAGCAGTACTTC
>NA|TRBJ2-7|NA|TRBV6-1
CASRLGHYEQYF
TGTGCCAGCAGGCTCGGGCACTACGAGCAGTACTTC
>NA|TRBJ2-3|NA|TRBV9
CASSSRGWGTDTQYF
TGTGCCAGCAGCTCCCGGGGGTGGGGCACAGATACGCAGTATTTT
>NA|TRBJ2-3|TRBD2|TRBV28
CASSSLAGGRTDTQYF
TGTGCCAGCAGTTCGCTAGCGGGAGGGCGGACAGATACGCAGTATTTT
>NA|TRBJ2-1|TRBD2|TRBV7-9
CASRLAGASNEQFF
TGTGCCAGCAGACTAGCGGGAGCCTCCAATGAGCAGTTCTTC
>NA|TRBJ1-2|TRBD1|TRBV6-1
CASSGTGAGGYTF
TGTGCCAGCAGTGGAACAGGGGCCGGCGGCTACACCTTC
>NA|TRBJ2-1|TRBD1|TRBV5-1
CASSLTGQGMNNEQFF
TGCGCCAGCAGCCTTACAGGACAGGGAATGAACAATGAGCAGTTCTTC
>once|TRBJ1-3|NA|TRBV6-5
CASSYEGGSSGNTIYF
TGTGCCAGCAGTTACGAAGGGGGATCCTCTGGAAACACCATATATTTT
>NA|TRBJ2-7|NA|TRBV28
CASSPQDRYAYEQYF
TGTGCCAGCAGTCCTCAAGACAGATACGCCTACGAGCAGTACTTC
>few|TRBJ2-5|TRBD1|TRBV7-9
CASSSGTVETQYF
TGTGCCAGCAGTTCCGGGACAGTTGAGACCCAGTACTTC
>NA|TRBJ1-2|TRBD1|TRBV30
CAWSAGGTGDYYGYTF
TGTGCCTGGAGTGCGGGCGGGACAGGGGATTACTATGGCTACACCTTC
>many|TRBJ1-5|NA|TRBV2
CASSSAGRGNQPQHF
TGTGCCAGCAGTTCGGCGGGACGGGGAAATCAGCCCCAGCATTTT
>once|TRBJ1-1|NA|TRBV11-2
CASSLDGQLNTEAFF
TGTGCCAGCAGCTTAGATGGTCAGCTGAACACTGAAGCTTTCTTT
>NA|TRBJ1-5|NA|TRBV28
CASSFDTNQPQHF
TGTGCCAGCAGTTTTGATACGAATCAGCCCCAGCATTTT
>few|TRBJ1-5|NA|TRBV5-1
CASSLDSNQPQHF
TGCGCCAGCAGCTTGGACAGCAATCAGCCCCAGCATTTT
>NA|TRBJ2-3|TRBD2|TRBV7-2
CASSNTRLAGVRDTQYF
TGTGCCAGCAGCAACACCCGACTAGCGGGAGTCCGTGATACGCAGTATTTT
>NA|TRBJ2-5|NA|TRBV9
CASSVDAPGETQYF
TGTGCCAGCAGCGTAGATGCTCCAGGGGAGACCCAGTACTTC